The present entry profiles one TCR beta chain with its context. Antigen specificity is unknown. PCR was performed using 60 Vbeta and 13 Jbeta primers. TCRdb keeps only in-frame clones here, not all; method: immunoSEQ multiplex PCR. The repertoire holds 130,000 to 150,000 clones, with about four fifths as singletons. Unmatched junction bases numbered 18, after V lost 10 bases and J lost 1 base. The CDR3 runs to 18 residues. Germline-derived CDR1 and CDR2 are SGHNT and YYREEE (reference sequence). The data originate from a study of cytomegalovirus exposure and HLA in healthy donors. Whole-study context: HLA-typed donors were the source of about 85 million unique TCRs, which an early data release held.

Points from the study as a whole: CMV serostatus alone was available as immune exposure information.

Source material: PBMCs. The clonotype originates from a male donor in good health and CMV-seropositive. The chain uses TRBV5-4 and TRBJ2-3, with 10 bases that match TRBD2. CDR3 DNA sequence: TGTGCCTGGAGTAGCGGGGGGCCTACCCTCGTGGGCACAGATACGCAGTATTTT. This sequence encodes CAWSSGGPTLVGTDTQYF.